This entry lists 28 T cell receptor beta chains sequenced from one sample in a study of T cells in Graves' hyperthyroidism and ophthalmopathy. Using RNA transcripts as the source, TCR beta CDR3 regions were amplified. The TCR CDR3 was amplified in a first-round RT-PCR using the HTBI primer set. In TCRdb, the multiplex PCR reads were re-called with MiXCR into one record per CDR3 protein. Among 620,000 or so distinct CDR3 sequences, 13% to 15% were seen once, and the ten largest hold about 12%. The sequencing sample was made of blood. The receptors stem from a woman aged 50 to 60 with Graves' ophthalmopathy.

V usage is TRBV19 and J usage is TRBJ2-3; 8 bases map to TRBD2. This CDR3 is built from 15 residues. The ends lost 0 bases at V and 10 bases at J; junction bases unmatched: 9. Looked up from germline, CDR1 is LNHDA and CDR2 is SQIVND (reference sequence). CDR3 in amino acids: CASSIDRRREAAQYF. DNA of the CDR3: TGTGCCAGTAGTATAGATCGAAGGCGGGAGGCCGCGCAGTATTTT.

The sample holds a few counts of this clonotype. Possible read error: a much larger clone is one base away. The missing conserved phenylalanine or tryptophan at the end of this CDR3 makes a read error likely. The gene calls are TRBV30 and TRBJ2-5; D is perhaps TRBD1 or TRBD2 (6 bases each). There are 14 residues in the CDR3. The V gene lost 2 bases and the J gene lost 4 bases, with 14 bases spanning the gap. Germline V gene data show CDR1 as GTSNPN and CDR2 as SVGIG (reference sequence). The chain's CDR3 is CAWSTVQGGETQYL. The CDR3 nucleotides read TGTGCCTGGAGTACGGTACAGGGAGGAGAGACCCAGTACCTC.

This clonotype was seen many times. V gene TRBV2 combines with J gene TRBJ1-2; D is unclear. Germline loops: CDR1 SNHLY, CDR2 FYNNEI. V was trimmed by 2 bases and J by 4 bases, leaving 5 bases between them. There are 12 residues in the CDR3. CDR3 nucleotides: TGTGCCAGCAGTGAAAGACTCTATGGCTACACCTTC. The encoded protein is CASSERLYGYTF.

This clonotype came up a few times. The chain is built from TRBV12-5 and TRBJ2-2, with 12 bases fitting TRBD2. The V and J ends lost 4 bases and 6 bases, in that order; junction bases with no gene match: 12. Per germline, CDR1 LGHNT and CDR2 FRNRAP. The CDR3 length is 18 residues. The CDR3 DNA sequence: TGTGCTAGTGGTTGGCTTTCACTAGCGGGAGGTTCCCCCGGGGAGCTGTTTTTT. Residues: CASGWLSLAGGSPGELFF.

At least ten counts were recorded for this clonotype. CDR3 nucleotides: TGTGCCAGCAGCCATAACGTGGGGGGGAGATCGTATGAGCAGTTCTTC. Its translation is CASSHNVGGRSYEQFF. The rearrangement joins TRBV7-9 to TRBJ2-1, with 7 bases matching TRBD2. CDR3 size: 16 residues. Germline CDR1 and CDR2: SEHNR and FQNEAQ (reference sequence). The junction had 15 bases not matched to a gene; V was cut back by 5 bases and J by 8 bases.

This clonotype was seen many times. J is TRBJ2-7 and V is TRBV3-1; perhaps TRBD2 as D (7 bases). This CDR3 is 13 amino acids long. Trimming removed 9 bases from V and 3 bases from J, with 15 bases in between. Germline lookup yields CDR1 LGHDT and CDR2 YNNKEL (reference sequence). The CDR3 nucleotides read TGTGCCAGTCGGGGGGCAGGGGTCTACGAGCAGTACTTC. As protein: CASRGAGVYEQYF.

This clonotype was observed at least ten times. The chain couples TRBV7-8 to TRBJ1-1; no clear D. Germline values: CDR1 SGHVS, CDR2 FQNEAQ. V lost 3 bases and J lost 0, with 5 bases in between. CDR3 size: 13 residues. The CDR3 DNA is TGTGCCAGCAGCTTTACAGTGAACACTGAAGCTTTCTTT. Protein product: CASSFTVNTEAFF.

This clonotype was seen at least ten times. CDR3 in DNA: TGTGCCAGCAGCGCACGTCGGAGGAGCTCCTACAATGAGCAGTTCTTC. Its translation is CASSARRRSSYNEQFF. This chain links TRBV11-3 with TRBJ2-1; the D gene is possibly TRBD2 (5 bases). The germline CDR1 and CDR2 sequences are SGHNT and YENEEA. V was cut by 5 bases and J by 0 bases, with 14 bases left in between. There are 16 residues in the CDR3.

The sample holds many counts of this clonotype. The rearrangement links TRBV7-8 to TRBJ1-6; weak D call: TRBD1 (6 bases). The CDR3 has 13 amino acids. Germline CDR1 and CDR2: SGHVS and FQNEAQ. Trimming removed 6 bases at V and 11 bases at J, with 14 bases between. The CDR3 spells CASSINRVPPLHF. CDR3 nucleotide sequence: TGTGCCAGCAGTATCAACAGGGTACCACCCCTCCACTTT.

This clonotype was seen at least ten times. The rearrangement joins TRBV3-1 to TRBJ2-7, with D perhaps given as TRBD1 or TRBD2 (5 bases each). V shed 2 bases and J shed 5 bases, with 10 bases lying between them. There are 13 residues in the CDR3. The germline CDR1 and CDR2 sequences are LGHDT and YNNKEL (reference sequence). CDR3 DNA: TGTGCCAGCAGCCAACTAGCAGGGAACGAGCAGTACTTC. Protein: CASSQLAGNEQYF.

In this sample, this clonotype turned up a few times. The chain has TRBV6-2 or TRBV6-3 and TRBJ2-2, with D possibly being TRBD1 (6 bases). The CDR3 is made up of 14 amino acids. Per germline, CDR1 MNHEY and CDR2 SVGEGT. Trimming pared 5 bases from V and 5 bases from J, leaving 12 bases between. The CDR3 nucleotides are TGTGCCAGCAGTCGAACACAGGGAACCGGGGAGCTGTTTTTT. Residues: CASSRTQGTGELFF.

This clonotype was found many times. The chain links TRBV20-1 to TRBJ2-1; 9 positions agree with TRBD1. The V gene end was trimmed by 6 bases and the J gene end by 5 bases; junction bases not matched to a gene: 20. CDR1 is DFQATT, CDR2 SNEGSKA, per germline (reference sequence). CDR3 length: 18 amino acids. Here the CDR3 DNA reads TGCAGTGCGACCCCGGGACAGGGTCGGGTAGGGTCACACAATGAGCAGTTCTTC. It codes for CSATPGQGRVGSHNEQFF.

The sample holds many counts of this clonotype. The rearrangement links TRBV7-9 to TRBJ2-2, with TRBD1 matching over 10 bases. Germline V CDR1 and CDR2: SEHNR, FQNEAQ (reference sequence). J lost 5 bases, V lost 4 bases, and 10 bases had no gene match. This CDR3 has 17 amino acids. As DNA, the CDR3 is TGTGCCAGCAGCTCCCTGGGACAGGGGCAACGAACCGGGGAGCTGTTTTTT. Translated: CASSSLGQGQRTGELFF.

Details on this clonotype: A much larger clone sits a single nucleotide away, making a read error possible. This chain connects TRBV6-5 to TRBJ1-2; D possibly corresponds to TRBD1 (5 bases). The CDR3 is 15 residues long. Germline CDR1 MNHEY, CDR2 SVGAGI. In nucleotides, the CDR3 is TGTGCCAGCAGTTACTCAGACAGACCCACCTATGGCTACGCCTTC. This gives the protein CASSYSDRPTYGYAF.

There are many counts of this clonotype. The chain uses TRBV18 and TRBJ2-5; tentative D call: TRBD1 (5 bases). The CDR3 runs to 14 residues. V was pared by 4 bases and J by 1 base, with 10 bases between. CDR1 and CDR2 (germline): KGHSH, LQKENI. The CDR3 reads CASSRAGLQETQYF. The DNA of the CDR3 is TGTGCCAGCTCACGGGCAGGGCTCCAAGAGACCCAGTACTTC.

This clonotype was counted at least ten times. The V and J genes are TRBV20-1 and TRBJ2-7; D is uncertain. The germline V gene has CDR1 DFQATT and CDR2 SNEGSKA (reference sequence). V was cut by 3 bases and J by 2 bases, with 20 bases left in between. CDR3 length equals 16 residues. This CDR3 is CSASDGIVYRAYEQYF. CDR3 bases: TGCAGTGCTAGTGACGGCATAGTTTATCGCGCCTACGAGCAGTACTTC.

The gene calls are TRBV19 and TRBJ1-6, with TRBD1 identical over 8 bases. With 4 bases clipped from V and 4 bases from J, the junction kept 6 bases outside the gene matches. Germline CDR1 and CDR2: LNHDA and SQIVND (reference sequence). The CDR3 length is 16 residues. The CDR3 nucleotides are TGTGCCAGTAGTACCCGGACAGGGACTTATAATTCACCCCTCCACTTT. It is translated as CASSTRTGTYNSPLHF.

This chain's CDR3 is CASSLAGLRETQYF. The DNA of the CDR3 is TGTGCCAGCAGCCTAGCGGGACTTCGAGAGACCCAGTACTTC. This rearrangement joins TRBV28 to TRBJ2-5; TRBD2 agrees at 9 bases. V was pared by 6 bases and J by 4 bases, with 6 bases of the junction left unmatched. This CDR3 has 14 residues. From germline, CDR1 is MDHEN and CDR2 SYDVKM.

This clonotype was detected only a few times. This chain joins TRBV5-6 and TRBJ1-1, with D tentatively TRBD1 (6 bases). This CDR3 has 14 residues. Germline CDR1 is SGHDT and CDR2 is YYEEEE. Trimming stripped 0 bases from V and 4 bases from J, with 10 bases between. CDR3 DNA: TGTGCCAGCAGCTTGGAGGCGGGGGCCACTGAAGCTTTCTTT. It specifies CASSLEAGATEAFF.

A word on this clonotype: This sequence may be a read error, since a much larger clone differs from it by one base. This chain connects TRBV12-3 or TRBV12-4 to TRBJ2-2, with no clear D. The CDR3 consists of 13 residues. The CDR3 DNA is TGTGCCCGCAGTCCACGGGACACCGGGGAGCTGTTTTTT. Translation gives CARSPRDTGELFF.

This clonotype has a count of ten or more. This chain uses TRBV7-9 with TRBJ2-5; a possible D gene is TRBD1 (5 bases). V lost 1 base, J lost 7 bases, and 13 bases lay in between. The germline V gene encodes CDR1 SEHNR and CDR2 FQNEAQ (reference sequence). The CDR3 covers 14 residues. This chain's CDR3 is CASSLGGGMGTQYF. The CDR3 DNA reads TGTGCCAGCAGCTTAGGGGGCGGCATGGGGACCCAGTACTTC.

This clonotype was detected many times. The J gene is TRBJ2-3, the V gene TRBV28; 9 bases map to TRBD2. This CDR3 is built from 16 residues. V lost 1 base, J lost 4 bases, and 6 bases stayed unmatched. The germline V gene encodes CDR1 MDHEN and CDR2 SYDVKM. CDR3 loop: CASSLFSGSWADTQYF. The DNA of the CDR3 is TGTGCCAGCAGTTTATTTAGCGGGAGTTGGGCAGATACGCAGTATTTT.

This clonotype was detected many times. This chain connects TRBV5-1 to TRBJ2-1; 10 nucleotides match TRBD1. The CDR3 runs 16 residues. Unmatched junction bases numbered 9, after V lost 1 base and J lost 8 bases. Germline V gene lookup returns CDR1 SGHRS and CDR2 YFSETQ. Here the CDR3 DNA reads TGCGCCAGCAGCTTGAGTTCCGGGACAGGGGTGTATGAGCAGTTCTTC. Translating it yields CASSLSSGTGVYEQFF.

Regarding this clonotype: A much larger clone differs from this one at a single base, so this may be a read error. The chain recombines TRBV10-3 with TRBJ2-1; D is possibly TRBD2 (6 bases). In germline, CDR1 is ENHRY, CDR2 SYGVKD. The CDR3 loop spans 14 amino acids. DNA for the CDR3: TGTGCCATCAGTGAGGAGGGACTTTACAATGGGCAGTTCTTC. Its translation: CAISEEGLYNGQFF.

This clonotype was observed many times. DNA for the CDR3: TGTGCCTGGAAGACAGGGGTCTACGAGCAGTACTTC. Encoded protein: CAWKTGVYEQYF. The chain joins TRBV30 to TRBJ2-7; 8 bases map to TRBD1. V dropped 4 bases and J dropped 3; count of bases not matched to a gene: 2. The CDR3 contains 12 residues. CDR1 GTSNPN and CDR2 SVGIG come from the germline V gene (reference sequence).

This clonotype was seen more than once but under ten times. CDR3 protein: CARGTTNTGELFF. The DNA for the CDR3 is TGTGCCAGAGGTACGACGAACACCGGGGAGCTGTTTTTT. This sequence joins TRBV7-9 and TRBJ2-2; no clear D. The CDR3 runs 13 residues. V lost 9 bases and J 0 bases, leaving 8 bases between the germline ends. CDR1 is SEHNR, CDR2 FQNEAQ, per germline (reference sequence). The entire variable domain, with the rest obtained from reference TRBV7-9 and TRBJ2-2, is as follows: DTGVSQNPRHKITKRGQNVTFRCDPISEHNRLYWYRQTLGQGPEFLTYFQNEAQLEKSRLLSDRFSAERPKGSFSTLEIQRTEQGDSAMYLCARGTTNTGELFFGEGSRLTVL.

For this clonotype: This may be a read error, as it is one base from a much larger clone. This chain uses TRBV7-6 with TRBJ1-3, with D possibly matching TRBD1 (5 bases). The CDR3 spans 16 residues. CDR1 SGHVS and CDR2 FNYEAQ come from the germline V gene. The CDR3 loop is CVSSQTGPYAGNTIYF. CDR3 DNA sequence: TGTGTCAGCAGCCAAACAGGTCCTTACGCTGGAAACACCATATATTTT.

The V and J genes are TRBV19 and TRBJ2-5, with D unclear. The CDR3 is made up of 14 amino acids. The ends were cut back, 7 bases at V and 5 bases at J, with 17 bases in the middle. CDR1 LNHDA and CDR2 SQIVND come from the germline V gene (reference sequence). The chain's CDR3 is CASKDRWGYETQYF. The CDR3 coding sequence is TGTGCCAGTAAAGATAGGTGGGGTTATGAGACCCAGTACTTC.